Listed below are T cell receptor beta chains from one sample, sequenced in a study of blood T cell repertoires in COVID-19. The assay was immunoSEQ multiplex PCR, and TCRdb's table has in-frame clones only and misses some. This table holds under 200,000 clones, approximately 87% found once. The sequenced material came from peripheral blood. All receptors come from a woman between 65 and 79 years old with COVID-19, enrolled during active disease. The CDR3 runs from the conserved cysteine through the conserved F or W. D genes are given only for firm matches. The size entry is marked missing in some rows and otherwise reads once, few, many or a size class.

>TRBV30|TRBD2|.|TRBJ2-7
CAWTVSGGFKEQYF
TGTGCCTGGACCGTCTCCGGGGGGTTCAAGGAGCAGTACTTC
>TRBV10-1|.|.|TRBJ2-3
CASSDRSTDTQYF
TGCGCCAGCAGTGACAGGAGCACAGATACGCAGTATTTT
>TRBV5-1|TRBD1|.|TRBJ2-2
CASSWDRLNTGELFF
TGCGCCAGCAGCTGGGACAGACTGAACACCGGGGAGCTGTTTTTT
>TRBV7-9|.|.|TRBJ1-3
CASSEVVNTIYF
TGTGCCAGCAGCGAGGTGGTAAACACCATATATTTT
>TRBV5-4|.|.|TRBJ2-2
CASSFGALKTGELFF
TGTGCCAGCAGCTTTGGGGCCCTGAAGACCGGGGAGCTGTTTTTT
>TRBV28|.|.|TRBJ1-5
CASRGVQDNQPQHF
TGTGCCAGCAGAGGAGTACAGGACAATCAGCCCCAGCATTTT
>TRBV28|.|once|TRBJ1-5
CASSSWRSNQPQHF
TGTGCCAGCAGTTCCTGGAGGAGCAATCAGCCCCAGCATTTT
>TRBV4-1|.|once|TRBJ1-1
CASSQGQVGTEAFF
TGCGCCAGCAGCCAAGGACAGGTCGGGACTGAAGCTTTCTTT
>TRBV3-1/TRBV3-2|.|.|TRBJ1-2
CASSQAPTGFNYGYTF
TGTGCCAGCAGCCAAGCCCCGACAGGTTTCAACTATGGCTACACCTTC
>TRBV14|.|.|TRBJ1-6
CASSQDLRNSPLHF
TGTGCCAGCAGCCAAGACTTGAGAAATTCACCCCTCCACTTT
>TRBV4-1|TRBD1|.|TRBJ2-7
CASSQRDRGQYEQYF
TGCGCCAGCAGCCAACGGGACAGGGGGCAGTACGAGCAGTACTTC
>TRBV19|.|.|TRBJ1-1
CASSRRELNTEAFF
TGTGCCAGTAGTCGTAGAGAGTTGAACACTGAAGCTTTCTTT
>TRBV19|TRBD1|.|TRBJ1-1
CASSIGGQGRGEAFF
TGTGCCAGTAGTATTGGAGGACAGGGCAGGGGTGAAGCTTTCTTT
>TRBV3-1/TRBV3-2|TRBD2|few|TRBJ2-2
CASSQGEGTGELFF
TGTGCCAGCAGCCAAGGGGAGGGAACCGGGGAGCTGTTTTTT
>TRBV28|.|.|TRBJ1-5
CASSLRPRGNQPQHF
TGTGCCAGCAGTTTACGACCGAGGGGCAATCAGCCCCAGCATTTT
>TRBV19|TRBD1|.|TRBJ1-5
CASSDLGQGDQPQHF
TGTGCCAGTAGTGATTTGGGACAGGGGGATCAGCCCCAGCATTTT
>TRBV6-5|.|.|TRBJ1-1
CASSLLGGSDTEAFF
TGTGCCAGCAGTTTACTAGGGGGTAGCGACACTGAAGCTTTCTTT
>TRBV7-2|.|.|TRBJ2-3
CASSLVAGAVDTQYF
TGTGCCAGCAGCTTAGTGGCAGGGGCGGTGGATACGCAGTATTTT
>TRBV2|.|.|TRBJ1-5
CASSAGVPNQPQHF
TGTGCCAGCAGTGCAGGGGTCCCCAATCAGCCCCAGCATTTT
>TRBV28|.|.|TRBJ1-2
CASSPPRAHRAYGYTF
TGTGCCAGCAGTCCCCCCAGGGCCCACAGGGCCTATGGCTACACCTTC
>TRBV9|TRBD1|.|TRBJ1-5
CATTDPPPDRGNHSNQPQHF
TGTGCCACCACAGACCCCCCCCCGGACAGGGGGAATCATAGCAATCAGCCCCAGCATTTT
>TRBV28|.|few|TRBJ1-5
CASRGGSQPQHF
TGTGCCAGCAGGGGGGGTAGCCAGCCCCAGCATTTT
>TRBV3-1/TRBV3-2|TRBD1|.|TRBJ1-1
CASSHWDRGNTEAFF
TGTGCCAGCAGCCACTGGGACAGGGGAAACACTGAAGCTTTCTTT
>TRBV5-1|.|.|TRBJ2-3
CASSSESGVTDTQYF
TGCGCCAGCAGCTCAGAGTCCGGGGTCACAGATACGCAGTATTTT
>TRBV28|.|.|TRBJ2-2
CASSLLEALGHSTGELFF
TGTGCCAGCAGTTTATTAGAAGCCTTGGGGCACAGCACCGGGGAGCTGTTTTTT
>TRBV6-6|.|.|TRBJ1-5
CASSYESTGNQPQHF
TGTGCCAGCAGTTACGAAAGTACGGGCAATCAGCCCCAGCATTTT
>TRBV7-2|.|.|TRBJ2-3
CASSSLTWTQYF
TGTGCCAGCAGCTCGCTGACTTGGACGCAGTATTTT
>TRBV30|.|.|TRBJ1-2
CAWSVGDTNYGYTF
TGTGCCTGGAGTGTGGGCGACACTAACTATGGCTACACCTTC
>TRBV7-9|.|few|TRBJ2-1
CASSRQSSYNEQFF
TGTGCCAGCAGCCGACAGAGCTCCTACAATGAGCAGTTCTTC
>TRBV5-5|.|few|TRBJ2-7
CASTLGGYEQYF
TGTGCCAGCACCCTCGGGGGCTACGAGCAGTACTTC
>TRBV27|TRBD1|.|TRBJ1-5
CASSPGQGATHQPQHF
TGTGCCAGCAGTCCGGGACAGGGGGCTACCCATCAGCCCCAGCATTTT
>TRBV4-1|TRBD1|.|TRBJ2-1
CASSQADRVSVNEQFF
TGCGCCAGCAGCCAAGCGGACAGGGTATCGGTCAATGAGCAGTTCTTC
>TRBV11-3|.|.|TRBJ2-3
CASSLKPDTQYF
TGTGCCAGCAGCCTGAAGCCAGATACGCAGTATTTT
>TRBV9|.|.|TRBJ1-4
CASSSAGGSEKLFF
TGTGCCAGCAGCTCAGCCGGAGGGTCTGAAAAACTGTTTTTT
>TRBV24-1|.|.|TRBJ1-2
CATSDPSSGYGYTF
TGTGCCACCAGTGATCCCTCTTCAGGTTATGGCTACACCTTC
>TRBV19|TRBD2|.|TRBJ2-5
CASSEVAGVVQETQYF
TGTGCCAGTAGTGAAGTAGCGGGGGTGGTCCAAGAGACCCAGTACTTC
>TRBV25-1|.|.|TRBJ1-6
CASSDRPNSPLHF
TGTGCCAGCAGTGACAGGCCGAATTCACCCCTCCACTTT
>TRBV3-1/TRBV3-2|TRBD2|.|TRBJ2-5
CASSQLAGGGETQYF
TGTGCCAGCAGCCAACTAGCGGGGGGCGGAGAGACCCAGTACTTC
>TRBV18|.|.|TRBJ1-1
CASSSGQSGTEAFF
TGTGCCAGCTCATCGGGTCAGTCGGGTACTGAAGCTTTCTTT
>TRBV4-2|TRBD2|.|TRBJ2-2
CASSQDGLDTGELFF
TGTGCCAGCAGCCAAGACGGACTAGACACCGGGGAGCTGTTTTTT
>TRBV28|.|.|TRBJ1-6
CASTNPGHIVSPLHF
TGTGCCAGCACAAACCCGGGACATATCGTTTCACCCCTCCACTTT
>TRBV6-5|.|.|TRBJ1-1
CATYRDGTEAFF
TGTGCCACCTACAGGGACGGCACTGAAGCTTTCTTT
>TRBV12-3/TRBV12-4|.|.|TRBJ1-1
CASSLRGISEAFF
TGTGCCAGCAGTTTACGAGGGATATCTGAAGCTTTCTTT
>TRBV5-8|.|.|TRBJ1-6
CASSSGQANSPLHF
TGTGCCAGCAGCTCGGGACAAGCCAATTCACCCCTCCACTTT
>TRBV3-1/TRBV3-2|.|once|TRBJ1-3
CASSPSWGLSGNTIYF
TGTGCCAGCAGCCCCAGCTGGGGCCTCTCTGGAAACACCATATATTTT
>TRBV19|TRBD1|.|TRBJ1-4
CASRKGGKGEKLFF
TGTGCCAGTAGAAAAGGGGGCAAAGGGGAAAAACTGTTTTTT
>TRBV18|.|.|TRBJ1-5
CASSPQGQNQPQHF
TGTGCCAGCTCACCACAAGGACAGAATCAGCCCCAGCATTTT